This T cell receptor (beta chain) originates from a study of neurological immune-mediated disorders. J was trimmed by 2 bases and V by 2 bases; bases with no gene match: 18. The CDR3 has 20 residues. TCRdb reanalysed the 5' RACE reads using MiXCR and keeps one entry per CDR3 protein. The data hold approximately 130,000 distinct CDR3 sequences, with more than 2.5% observed a single time. This clonotype was counted many times. This clonotype was obtained from a woman aged 25 to 39 with multiple sclerosis. This chain links TRBV12-3 or TRBV12-4 with TRBJ2-5; 9 bases fit TRBD1. Sequences were obtained from PBMCs. In DNA form, the CDR3 reads TGTGCCAGCAGTTTAAGGTCCGGGACAGGGTTTTATGGGGGTCAAGAGACCCAGTACTTC. As protein: CASSLRSGTGFYGGQETQYF.